What follows are 2 T cell receptor beta chains derived from one specimen sequenced in a study of Graves' ophthalmopathy and Graves' hyperthyroidism. The sequenced template was RNA, covering the TCR beta CDR3 region. HTBI primers served in a first-round RT-PCR, which a second-round multiplex PCR followed. TCRdb reanalysed the multiplex PCR reads using MiXCR and keeps one entry per CDR3 protein. The sample consists of fewer than 350,000 distinct CDR3 sequences, roughly 15% of them appearing once. Sequencing used peripheral blood. Every receptor here comes from an adult man with Graves' ophthalmopathy.

This clonotype was observed many times. This rearrangement joins TRBV5-1 to TRBJ1-6; 8 bases match TRBD1. The CDR3 has 15 amino acids. The germline CDR1 and CDR2 sequences are SGHRS and YFSETQ. The V and J ends lost 4 bases and 9 bases, in that order; junction bases with no gene match: 9. The CDR3 DNA reads TGCGCCAGCAGCGCGTCTGGGACAGGAGTTTCACCCCTCCACTTT. Protein product: CASSASGTGVSPLHF. Together with reference TRBV5-1 and TRBJ1-6, the CDR3 gives the full variable domain: KAGVTQTPRYLIKTRGQQVTLSCSPISGHRSVSWYQQTPGQGLQFLFEYFSETQRNKGNFPGRFSGRQFSNSRSEMNVSTLELGDSALYLCASSASGTGVSPLHFGNGTRLTVT.

This clonotype was counted at least ten times. One end of the junction does not line up with germline, which may come from a read error. This chain connects TRBV11-3 to TRBJ2-7; D uncertain. The CDR3 sequence is 17 residues long. The V gene's germline CDR1 is SGHNT and CDR2 YENEEA. As DNA, the CDR3 is TGTGCCAGCAGCCTAGACCCCGGGCGCCAAAGTCGTGGCGAGCAGTACTTC. Translating gives CASSLDPGRQSRGEQYF.